The 10 T cell receptor beta chains given below trace back to one sample, sequenced in a study of molecular identifiers for immune sequencing clone quantification. From the PCR reads, TCRdb called clonotypes with MiXCR, one entry per CDR3 protein. This sample yields tens of thousands of distinct CDR3 sequences, of which less than 20% are seen a single time; approximately 1.5% belongs to the top ten. The sample consisted of naive CD8+ T cells from blood, with Jurkat cell RNA spiked in. The subset: FACS-sorted CD8+CD4-CCR7+CD45RA+ naive T cells. The source of these receptors is a human donor in good health. Some libraries in this study had Jurkat cell RNA spiked in.

This clonotype showed up just a few times. The V and J genes are TRBV20-1 and TRBJ2-7, with unresolved D. Germline CDR1 and CDR2: DFQATT and SNEGSKA (reference sequence). V was trimmed by 0 bases and J by 2 bases, leaving 11 bases between them. The CDR3 length is 14 residues. CDR3 sequence reads: CSARDLGVPYEQYF. The CDR3 region has the DNA TGCAGTGCTAGAGATCTTGGGGTACCCTACGAGCAGTACTTC.

This clonotype came up many times. The chain has TRBV11-2 and TRBJ1-3; TRBD1 might be the D (5 bases). This CDR3 region has 17 residues. CDR1 is SGHAT and CDR2 is FQNNGV in the germline V gene. Trimming cost V 1 base and J 3 bases, with 16 bases left between them. The DNA of the CDR3 is TGTGCCAGCAGCTTAGTCGTTTCAGGGAGCGGTGGAAACACCATATATTTT. This sequence encodes CASSLVVSGSGGNTIYF.

This clonotype has ten or more counts. The J gene is TRBJ2-5, the V gene TRBV20-1; 9 positions agree with TRBD2. V trimming: 1 base; J trimming: 2 bases; junction bases outside the gene matches: 26. CDR3 length equals 22 residues. Germline V lookup: CDR1 DFQATT, CDR2 SNEGSKA (reference sequence). The CDR3 loop reads CSARGEEYGRDRLAETQETQYF. As DNA, the CDR3 is TGCAGTGCTAGAGGAGAGGAATACGGGCGGGACAGACTAGCGGAGACACAAGAGACCCAGTACTTC.

A word on this clonotype: One base away lies a much larger clone, so this may be a sequencing read error. J is TRBJ2-1 and V is TRBV9, with 9 bases aligning to TRBD2. CDR1 SGDLS and CDR2 YYNGEE come from the germline V gene. This CDR3 contains 15 residues. The CDR3 protein is CASSVSGSTYDEQFF. In DNA, the CDR3 is TGTGCCAGCAGCGTTAGCGGGAGCACCTACGATGAGCAGTTCTTC.

This clonotype was detected ten times or more. The rearrangement links TRBV5-4 to TRBJ2-5, with D possibly TRBD1 on 6 matching bases. Trimming removed 4 bases from V and 1 base from J, with 8 bases in between. The CDR3 has 13 amino acids. The germline V gene encodes CDR1 SGHNT and CDR2 YYREEE (reference sequence). Here the CDR3 DNA reads TGTGCCAGCAGCCAGGACAGCCAAGAGACCCAGTACTTC. Translated, it gives CASSQDSQETQYF.

This clonotype was counted at least ten times. This sequence joins TRBV9 and TRBJ2-1; TRBD2 aligns across 10 bases. Per the germline V gene, CDR1 is SGDLS and CDR2 is YYNGEE. The V and J ends lost 5 bases and 7 bases, in that order; junction bases with no gene match: 6. The CDR3 covers 14 residues. CDR3 DNA sequence: TGTGCCAGCAGTACGGGACTAGCGTTAAATGAGCAGTTCTTC. It codes for CASSTGLALNEQFF.

With regard to this clonotype: This may be a read error: a much more frequent sequence differs by one nucleotide. This chain joins TRBV10-3 and TRBJ2-2; possible D gene TRBD1, 6 bases. Germline values: CDR1 ENHRY, CDR2 SYGVKD. This CDR3 spans 14 amino acids. CDR3 residues: CVISGQGKTGELFF. The CDR3 DNA reads as TGTGTCATCAGCGGCCAGGGGAAAACCGGGGAGCTGTTTTTT.

This clonotype was observed a handful of times. V and J are TRBV5-6 and TRBJ2-7; TRBD2 might be the D (6 bases). Per the germline V gene, CDR1 is SGHDT and CDR2 is YYEEEE. The CDR3 runs to 14 residues. Deletions cut 2 bases from V and 2 bases from J, with 11 bases between. The CDR3 DNA reads as TGTGCCAGCAGCTTCGGTAGCGGCACCTACGAGCAGTACTTC. Residues: CASSFGSGTYEQYF.

Many counts were recorded for this clonotype. The chain couples TRBV25-1 to TRBJ2-6; D perhaps matches TRBD2 (5 bases). This CDR3 comprises 19 residues. Germline V gene data show CDR1 as MGHDK and CDR2 as SYGVNS. V was cut by 1 base and J by 0 bases, with 16 bases left in between. CDR3 protein: CASSELYGEITSGANVLTF. The CDR3 DNA is TGTGCCAGCAGTGAATTATACGGGGAAATCACCTCTGGGGCCAACGTCCTGACTTTC.

The chain employs TRBV15 and TRBJ1-3; perhaps TRBD1 as D (6 bases). The CDR3 runs to 13 residues. V lost 5 bases and J lost 7, with 12 bases in between. Germline loops: CDR1 LNHNV, CDR2 YYDKDF (reference sequence). The CDR3 nucleotides are TGTGCCACCAGCGAGGACAGTTCCAACACCATATATTTT. Its protein product is CATSEDSSNTIYF.